These T cell receptor beta chains were read from a single sample in a study of T cell changes during pregnancy in multiple sclerosis. Sequencing used immunoSEQ multiplex PCR; TCRdb keeps in-frame clones, though not all of them. Counted here are roughly 60,000 clones, 91% occurring once; the ten biggest clones make up approximately 0.69%. Sequences were derived from CD4+ T cells from peripheral blood mononuclear cells, sampled in the first trimester of pregnancy. These receptor sequences come from a female donor with multiple sclerosis, enrolled in a pregnancy study. CDR3s include the opening cysteine and the closing phenylalanine or tryptophan. The order of the fields is V gene, D gene, clone size, J gene, CDR3 protein, CDR3 DNA. D genes are given only for firm matches. Size is stated for part of the rows, as once, few or many counts, or as a class when the clone is expanded.

TRBV5-1	TRBD1	-	TRBJ1-1	CASSVTGLVTEAFF	TGCGCCAGCAGCGTGACAGGGTTGGTGACTGAAGCTTTCTTT
TRBV11-3	-	-	TRBJ2-1	CASSLSGKMNNEQFF	TGTGCCAGCAGCTTATCGGGGAAAATGAACAATGAGCAGTTCTTC
TRBV5-1	TRBD1	-	TRBJ2-7	CASSLTGGAYEQYF	TGCGCCAGCAGCCTGACAGGGGGCGCCTACGAGCAGTACTTC
TRBV19	-	-	TRBJ1-2	CASKPGGLYGYTF	TGTGCCAGTAAGCCGGGAGGCCTCTATGGCTACACCTTC
TRBV9	TRBD1	-	TRBJ1-4	CASSVDPTGGSGKLFF	TGTGCCAGCAGCGTAGATCCGACAGGGGGTAGCGGAAAACTGTTTTTT
TRBV6-6	-	-	TRBJ2-7	CASGYSGTGSAYEQYF	TGTGCCAGCGGTTACTCCGGCACAGGGTCTGCCTACGAGCAGTACTTC
TRBV18	-	-	TRBJ2-1	CASSPGPGGPSNEQFF	TGTGCCAGCTCACCAGGACCGGGGGGCCCCAGCAATGAGCAGTTCTTC
TRBV2	TRBD1	-	TRBJ2-7	CASPPPGGASVHEQYF	TGTGCCAGCCCTCCACCAGGGGGCGCGTCAGTGCACGAGCAGTACTTC
TRBV29-1	-	-	TRBJ2-1	CSVDKKANEQFF	TGCAGCGTCGACAAGAAAGCCAATGAGCAGTTCTTC
TRBV10-2	TRBD1	-	TRBJ2-7	CASAPGQGYEQYF	TGCGCCAGCGCTCCGGGACAGGGTTACGAGCAGTACTTC
TRBV2	TRBD1	-	TRBJ1-6	CASSTGTDSNSPLHF	TGTGCCAGCAGTACCGGGACAGATAGTAATTCACCCCTCCACTTT
TRBV11-1	-	-	TRBJ1-1	CASLGGMNTEAFF	TGTGCCAGCCTGGGGGGGATGAACACTGAAGCTTTCTTT
TRBV29-1	-	-	TRBJ2-3	CSGTGFDTQYF	TGCAGCGGGACGGGGTTCGATACGCAGTATTTT
TRBV7-3	-	-	TRBJ2-3	CASSSDLGRLDTQYF	TGTGCCAGCAGCTCTGACTTGGGGAGGCTAGATACGCAGTATTTT
TRBV4-2	TRBD1	-	TRBJ2-7	CASSPTGADEQYF	TGTGCCAGCAGCCCGACAGGGGCCGACGAGCAGTACTTC
TRBV2	-	-	TRBJ1-2	CASSETPTISYGYTF	TGTGCCAGCAGTGAAACCCCGACAATTTCCTATGGCTACACCTTC
TRBV6-5	-	-	TRBJ2-1	CASSRTGGDEQFF	TGTGCCAGCAGTAGAACAGGTGGGGATGAGCAGTTCTTC
TRBV6-1	-	-	TRBJ2-7	CASILFLNSGYEQYF	TGTGCCAGCATCCTCTTCCTGAACAGCGGCTACGAGCAGTACTTC
TRBV23-1	-	-	TRBJ1-2	CASSQPLALGGYGYTF	TGCGCCAGCAGTCAACCCCTTGCCCTGGGCGGGTATGGCTACACCTTC
TRBV7-2	-	-	TRBJ2-5	CASSLVGGQIQETQYF	TGTGCCAGCAGCTTAGTCGGGGGACAGATCCAAGAGACCCAGTACTTC
TRBV7-8	-	-	TRBJ1-1	CASSRGQGFGGEEAFF	TGTGCCAGCAGCCGGGGACAAGGATTCGGGGGGGAGGAAGCTTTCTTT
TRBV9	-	-	TRBJ2-1	CASSVGGGPYNEQFF	TGTGCCAGCAGCGTAGGAGGGGGACCCTACAATGAGCAGTTCTTC
TRBV5-1	TRBD2	once	TRBJ2-7	CASSSGLAGDEQYF	TGCGCCAGCAGCTCGGGACTAGCGGGCGACGAGCAGTACTTC
TRBV5-6	-	-	TRBJ1-1	CASSLDSSLTGEAFF	TGTGCCAGCAGCTTGGATTCATCCCTGACTGGTGAAGCTTTCTTT
TRBV7-2	-	-	TRBJ2-7	CASSLDSKYEQYF	TGTGCCAGCAGCTTGGACTCAAAGTACGAGCAGTACTTC
TRBV6-5	TRBD1	-	TRBJ2-7	CASSRTGVESYEQYF	TGTGCCAGCAGCAGAACAGGGGTCGAGTCCTACGAGCAGTACTTC
TRBV7-2	TRBD1	-	TRBJ1-6	CASSFGQGQFSPLHF	TGTGCCAGCTCTTTCGGACAGGGTCAATTTTCACCCCTCCACTTT
TRBV6-5	TRBD1	-	TRBJ1-6	CASTPLDRDNSPLHF	TGTGCCAGCACCCCGTTGGACAGGGATAATTCACCCCTCCACTTT
TRBV14	-	-	TRBJ2-5	CASSQELASATQYF	TGTGCCAGCAGCCAAGAACTGGCAAGCGCTACCCAGTACTTC
TRBV2	-	-	TRBJ1-2	CASSDGQNYGYTF	TGTGCCAGCAGTGATGGACAGAACTATGGCTACACCTTC
TRBV5-1	-	once	TRBJ1-4	CASSWRQAPNEKLFF	TGCGCCAGCAGCTGGAGACAGGCACCTAATGAAAAACTGTTTTTT
TRBV9	-	-	TRBJ2-4	CASSADSKNIQYF	TGTGCCAGCAGCGCGGACAGTAAGAACATTCAGTACTTC
TRBV7-2	TRBD1	-	TRBJ1-2	CASSVQGARGYTF	TGTGCCAGCAGCGTCCAGGGGGCGCGGGGCTACACCTTC
TRBV7-2	-	once	TRBJ1-2	CASSLDRFDYGYTF	TGTGCCAGCAGCTTAGACAGGTTCGACTATGGCTACACCTTC
TRBV5-1	-	-	TRBJ1-3	CASSLEGGASGNTIYF	TGCGCCAGCAGCTTGGAGGGGGGGGCCTCTGGAAACACCATATATTTT
TRBV11-2	TRBD2	-	TRBJ2-1	CASSLGLAGSTDEQFF	TGTGCCAGCAGCTTAGGACTAGCGGGGTCCACGGATGAGCAGTTCTTC
TRBV6-5	-	-	TRBJ2-7	CASSRRTVPEQYF	TGTGCCAGCAGCCGGCGGACAGTTCCCGAGCAGTACTTC
TRBV19	-	-	TRBJ1-6	CASSILSGQGNSPLHF	TGTGCCAGTAGTATATTATCCGGGCAGGGTAATTCACCCCTCCACTTT
TRBV18	TRBD1	-	TRBJ2-7	CASSLGQGPEQYF	TGTGCCAGCTCACTGGGACAGGGACCCGAGCAGTACTTC
TRBV19	TRBD1	-	TRBJ1-1	CASSPDRGGTEAFF	TGTGCCAGTAGCCCGGACAGGGGAGGGACTGAAGCTTTCTTT
TRBV30	TRBD1	-	TRBJ1-6	CAWSGLDRGRNSPLHF	TGTGCCTGGAGCGGGCTGGACAGGGGGCGGAATTCACCCCTCCACTTT
TRBV29-1	-	-	TRBJ2-6	CSVREGGGANVLTF	TGCAGCGTTAGAGAGGGAGGTGGGGCCAACGTCCTGACTTTC